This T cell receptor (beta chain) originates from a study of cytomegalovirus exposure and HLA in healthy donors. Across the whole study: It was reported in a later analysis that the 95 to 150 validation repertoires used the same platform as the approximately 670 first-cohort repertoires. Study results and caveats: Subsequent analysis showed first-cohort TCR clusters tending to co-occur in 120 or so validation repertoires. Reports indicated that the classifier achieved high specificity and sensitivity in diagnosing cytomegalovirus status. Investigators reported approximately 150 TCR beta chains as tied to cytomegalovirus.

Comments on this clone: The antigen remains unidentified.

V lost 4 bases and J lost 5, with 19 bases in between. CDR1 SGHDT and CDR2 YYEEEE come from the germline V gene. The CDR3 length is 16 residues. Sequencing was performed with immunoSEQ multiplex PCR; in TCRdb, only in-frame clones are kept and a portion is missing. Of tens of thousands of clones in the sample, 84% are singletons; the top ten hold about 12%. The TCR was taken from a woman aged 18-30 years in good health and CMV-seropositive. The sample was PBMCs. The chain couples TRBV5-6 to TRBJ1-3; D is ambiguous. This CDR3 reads CASSPRFSGFRNTIYF. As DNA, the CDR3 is TGTGCCAGCAGCCCTAGGTTTTCGGGTTTCAGAAACACCATATATTTT.